The sequence of this TCR beta chain was determined in a study of T cell repertoires in cytomegalovirus infection. Overall study context: TCR beta signatures that were public indicated CMV infection and matching HLA type.

The V end lost 4 bases, the J end lost 6 bases, and 19 bases lay between the germline ends. The CDR3 is 15 amino acids. Germline CDR1 ENHRY, CDR2 SYGVKD. In this sample, this clonotype turned up a few times. The antigen is unknown. One entry per CDR3 protein, called by TCRdb with MiXCR from the reads. The sample consists of hundreds of thousands of distinct CDR3 sequences, roughly 33% of them appearing once. The study, taken as a whole, reports: CMV carriers having the relevant HLA were flagged by cumulative public TCR beta family frequency.

The source material was cultured PBMCs, sampled from culture after CMV antigen stimulation. The clonotype comes from a human donor in good health (CMV status not recorded). Some clones in this sample may be carry-over from other donors' samples. V and J are TRBV10-3 and TRBJ2-7, with D possibly TRBD1 on 6 matching bases. The CDR3 bases are TGTGCCATCAGTGGAGCGCAGGGGCGAACGGGCGAGCAGTACTTC. This gives the protein CAISGAQGRTGEQYF.